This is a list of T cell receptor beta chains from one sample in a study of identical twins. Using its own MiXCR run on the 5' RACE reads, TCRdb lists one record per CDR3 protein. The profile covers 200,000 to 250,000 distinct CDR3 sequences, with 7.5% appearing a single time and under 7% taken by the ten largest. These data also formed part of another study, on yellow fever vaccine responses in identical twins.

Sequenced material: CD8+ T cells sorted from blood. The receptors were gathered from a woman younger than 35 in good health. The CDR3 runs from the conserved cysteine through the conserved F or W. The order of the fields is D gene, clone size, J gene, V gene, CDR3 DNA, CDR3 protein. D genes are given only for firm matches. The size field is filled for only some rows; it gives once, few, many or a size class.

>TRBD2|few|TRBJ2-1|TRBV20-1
TGCAGTGCTAGACCTAGCGGGAGGGCCGACTACAATGAGCAGTTCTTC
CSARPSGRADYNEQFF
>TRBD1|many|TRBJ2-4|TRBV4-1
TGCGCCAGCAGCCTTGGACAGGGGAACATTCAGTACTTC
CASSLGQGNIQYF
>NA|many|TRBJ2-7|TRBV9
TGTGCCAGCAGCGTTATCCCCAGCTCCTACGAGCAGTACTTC
CASSVIPSSYEQYF
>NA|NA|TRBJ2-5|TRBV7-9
TGTGCCAGCAGCTTAGCGAGTGATGGGACCCAGTACTTC
CASSLASDGTQYF
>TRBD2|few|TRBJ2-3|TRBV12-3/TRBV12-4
TGTGCCAGCGGAGATAGCGGGGGGGCCGATACGCAGTATTTT
CASGDSGGADTQYF
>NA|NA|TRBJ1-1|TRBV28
TGTGCCAGCAGTCCCCTAGGGGCAGGGAGGAGGACTGAAGCTTTCTTT
CASSPLGAGRRTEAFF
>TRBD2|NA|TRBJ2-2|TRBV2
TGTGCCACTCAACTCGCTAGCGGTAACACCGGGGAGCTGTTTTTT
CATQLASGNTGELFF
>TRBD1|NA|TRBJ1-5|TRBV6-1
TGTGCCAGCAGTGGGGACAGCATCAATCAGCCCCAGCATTTT
CASSGDSINQPQHF
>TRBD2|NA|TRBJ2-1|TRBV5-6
TGTGCCAGCAGCTTGTCTACGACTAGCGGACGCGATGAGCAGTTCTTC
CASSLSTTSGRDEQFF
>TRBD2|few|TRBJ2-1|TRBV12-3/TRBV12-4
TGTGCCAGCAGGCAAGCGGGAGGTGGGGTACACAATGAGCAGTTCTTC
CASRQAGGGVHNEQFF
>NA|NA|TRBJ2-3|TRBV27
TGTGCCAGCAGTTTATCTGCGGTTACAGATACGCAGTATTTT
CASSLSAVTDTQYF
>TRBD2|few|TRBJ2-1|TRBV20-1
TGCAGTGCTAGAGCCCTTGATGGGGGAGGGTACAATGAGCAGTTCTTC
CSARALDGGGYNEQFF
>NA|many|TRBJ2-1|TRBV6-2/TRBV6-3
TGTGCCAGCAGTTTTGTGGATGCCGTTGGTGTCAGCTCCTACAATGAGCAGTTCTTC
CASSFVDAVGVSSYNEQFF
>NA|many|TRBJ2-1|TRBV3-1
TGTGCCAGCAGCCAAGAGGGGGTCCCGGTCAATGAGCAGTTCTTC
CASSQEGVPVNEQFF
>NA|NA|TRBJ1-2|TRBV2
TGTGCCAGCGGAAGGGGGGGCGGCTATGGCTACACCTTC
CASGRGGGYGYTF
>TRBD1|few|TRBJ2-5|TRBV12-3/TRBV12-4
TGTGCCAGCAGTTACCGGGACAGGGGGGCTGAGACCCAGTACTTC
CASSYRDRGAETQYF
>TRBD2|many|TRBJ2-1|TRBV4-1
TGCGCCAGCAGCCCCCGGGAGGGCAGCAATGAGCAGTTCTTC
CASSPREGSNEQFF
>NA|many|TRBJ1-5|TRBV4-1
TGCGCCAGCAGCCAAACGGGACCGATAAGCAATCAGCCCCAGCATTTT
CASSQTGPISNQPQHF
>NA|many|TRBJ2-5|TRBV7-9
TGTGCCAGCAGCTTAAGTAGGGAAGTGGGAGAGACCCAGTACTTC
CASSLSREVGETQYF
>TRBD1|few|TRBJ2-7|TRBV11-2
TGTGCCAGCAGCTTAGCCAGGACAGGGGGCGCCGAGCAGTACTTC
CASSLARTGGAEQYF